Only a few counts were recorded for the clone carrying this TCR beta chain. This sample stems from a study of T cells after yellow fever vaccination. The V and J ends lost 9 bases and 0 bases respectively, with 11 bases between them. Per the germline V gene, CDR1 is SGHVS and CDR2 is FQNEAQ. The CDR3 runs to 14 residues. TCRdb analysed the 5' RACE reads with MiXCR anew, one entry per CDR3 protein. The data contain roughly 500,000 distinct CDR3 sequences, about 19% of them singletons. The sequences come from PBMCs, collected 15 days after the yellow fever booster vaccination. The chain recombines TRBV7-8 with TRBJ2-2; D gene unclear. This receptor was taken from a young man who received the YFV17D yellow fever vaccine. In nucleotides, the CDR3 is TGTGCCAGATCCCCCTTCACGAACACCGGGGAGCTGTTTTTT. Translating it yields CARSPFTNTGELFF.